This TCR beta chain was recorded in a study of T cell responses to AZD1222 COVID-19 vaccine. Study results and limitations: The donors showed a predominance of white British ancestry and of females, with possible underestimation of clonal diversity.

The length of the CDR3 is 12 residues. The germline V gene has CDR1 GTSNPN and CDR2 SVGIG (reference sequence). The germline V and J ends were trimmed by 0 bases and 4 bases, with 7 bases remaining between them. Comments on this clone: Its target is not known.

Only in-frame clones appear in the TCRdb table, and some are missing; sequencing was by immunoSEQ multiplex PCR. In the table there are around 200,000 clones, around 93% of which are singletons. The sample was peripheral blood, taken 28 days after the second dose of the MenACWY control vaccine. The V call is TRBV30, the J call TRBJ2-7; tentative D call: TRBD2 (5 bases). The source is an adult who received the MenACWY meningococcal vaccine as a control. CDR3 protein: CAWSVGVYEQYF. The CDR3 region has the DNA TGTGCCTGGAGTGTCGGGGTTTACGAGCAGTACTTC.